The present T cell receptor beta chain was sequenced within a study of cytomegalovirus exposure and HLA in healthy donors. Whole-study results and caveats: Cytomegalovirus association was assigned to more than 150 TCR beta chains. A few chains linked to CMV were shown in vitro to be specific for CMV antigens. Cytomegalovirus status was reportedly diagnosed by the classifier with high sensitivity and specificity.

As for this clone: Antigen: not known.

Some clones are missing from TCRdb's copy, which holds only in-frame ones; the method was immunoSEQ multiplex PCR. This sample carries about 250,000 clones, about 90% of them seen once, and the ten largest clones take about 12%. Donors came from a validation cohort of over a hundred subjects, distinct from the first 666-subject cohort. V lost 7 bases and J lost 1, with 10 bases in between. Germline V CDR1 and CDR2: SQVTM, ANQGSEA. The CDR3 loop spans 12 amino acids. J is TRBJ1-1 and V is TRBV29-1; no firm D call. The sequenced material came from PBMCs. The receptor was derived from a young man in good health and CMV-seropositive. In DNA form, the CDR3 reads TGCAGCGCCCTCCCCGGGAACACTGAAGCTTTCTTT. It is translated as CSALPGNTEAFF.